The source of this T cell receptor beta chain is a study of CD8 T cells in Susac syndrome. Roughly 0.45 to 1 ug RNA was reverse transcribed with random hexamers. With immunoSEQ multiplex PCR, TCR beta CDR3 was amplified across 54 Vbeta and 13 Jbeta. TCRdb analysed the immunoSEQ multiplex PCR reads with MiXCR anew, one entry per CDR3 protein. The sample includes some 170,000 distinct CDR3 sequences, approximately 94% of them seen just once. This CDR3 spans 11 amino acids. Trimming stripped 1 base from V and 8 bases from J, with 8 bases between. The germline V gene has CDR1 DFQATT and CDR2 SNEGSKA (reference sequence). TEMRA cells were FACS-enriched, unlike CD8+ and CD4+ T cells, which were negatively isolated.

The V call is TRBV20-1, the J call TRBJ1-2; D call uncertain. The specimen sequenced was CD4+ T cells from PBMCs. This clonotype was sampled from a human donor with multiple sclerosis. The CDR3 region is CSARVDSGYTF. Here the CDR3 DNA reads TGCAGTGCTAGAGTGGATTCGGGCTACACCTTC.